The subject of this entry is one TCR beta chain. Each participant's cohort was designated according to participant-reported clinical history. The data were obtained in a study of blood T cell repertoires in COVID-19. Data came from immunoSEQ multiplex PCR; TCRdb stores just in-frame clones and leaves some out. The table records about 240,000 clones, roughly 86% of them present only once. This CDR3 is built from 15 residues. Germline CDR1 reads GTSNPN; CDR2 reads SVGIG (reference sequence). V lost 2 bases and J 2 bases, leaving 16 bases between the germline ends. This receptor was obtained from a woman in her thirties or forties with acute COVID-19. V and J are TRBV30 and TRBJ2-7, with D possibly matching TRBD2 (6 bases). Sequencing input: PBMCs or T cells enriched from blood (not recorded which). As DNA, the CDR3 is TGTGCCTGGAGTTTCCCGCTGGGACTGACCTACGAGCAGTACTTC. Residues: CAWSFPLGLTYEQYF.